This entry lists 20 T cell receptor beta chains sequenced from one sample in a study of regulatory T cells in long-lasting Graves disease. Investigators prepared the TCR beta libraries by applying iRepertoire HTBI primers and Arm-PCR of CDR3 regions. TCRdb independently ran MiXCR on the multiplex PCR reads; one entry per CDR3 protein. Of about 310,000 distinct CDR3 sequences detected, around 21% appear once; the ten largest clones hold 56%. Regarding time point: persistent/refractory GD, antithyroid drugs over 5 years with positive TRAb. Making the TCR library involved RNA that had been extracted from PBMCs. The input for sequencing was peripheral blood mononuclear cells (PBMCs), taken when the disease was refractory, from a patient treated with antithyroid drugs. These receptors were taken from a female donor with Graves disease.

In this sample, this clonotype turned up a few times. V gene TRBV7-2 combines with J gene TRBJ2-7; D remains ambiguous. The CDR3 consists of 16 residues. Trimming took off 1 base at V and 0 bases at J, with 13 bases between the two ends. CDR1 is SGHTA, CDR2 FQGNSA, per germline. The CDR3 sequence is CASSLESFGFSYEQYF. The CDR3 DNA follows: TGTGCCAGCAGCTTAGAGTCGTTTGGGTTCTCCTACGAGCAGTACTTC.

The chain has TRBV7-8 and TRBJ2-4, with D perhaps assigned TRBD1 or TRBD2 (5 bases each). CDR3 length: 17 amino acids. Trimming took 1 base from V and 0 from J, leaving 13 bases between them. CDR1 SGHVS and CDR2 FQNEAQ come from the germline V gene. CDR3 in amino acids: CASSLEGTVGAKNIQYF. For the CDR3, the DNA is TGTGCCAGCAGCTTAGAAGGGACCGTCGGAGCCAAAAACATTCAGTACTTC.

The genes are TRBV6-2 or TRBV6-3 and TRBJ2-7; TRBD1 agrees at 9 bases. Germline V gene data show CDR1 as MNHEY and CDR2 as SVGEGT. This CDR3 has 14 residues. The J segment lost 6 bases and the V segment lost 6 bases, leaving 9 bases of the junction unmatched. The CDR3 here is CASSLGQGTGEQYF. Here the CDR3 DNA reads TGTGCCAGCAGCCTTGGACAGGGGACTGGCGAGCAGTACTTC.

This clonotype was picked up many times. The CDR3 here is CAISESPGTPYEQYF. CDR3 sequence (DNA): TGTGCCATCAGTGAGTCTCCAGGGACCCCCTACGAGCAGTACTTC. This chain joins TRBV10-3 and TRBJ2-7, with D possibly being TRBD1 or TRBD2 (5 bases each). The CDR3 is 15 amino acids. Germline values: CDR1 ENHRY, CDR2 SYGVKD. The ends were cut back, 0 bases at V and 2 bases at J, with 11 bases in the middle.

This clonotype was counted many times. CDR3 nucleotide sequence: TGTGCCAGCAGGGGAGTGGAGGGGTCCTATAATTCACCCCTCCACTTT. This codes for CASRGVEGSYNSPLHF. The V gene is TRBV28, the J gene TRBJ1-6; D might be TRBD1 (5 bases). V dropped 6 bases and J dropped 1 base, with 13 bases sitting between them. Germline CDR1 and CDR2: MDHEN and SYDVKM. The length of the CDR3 is 16 residues.

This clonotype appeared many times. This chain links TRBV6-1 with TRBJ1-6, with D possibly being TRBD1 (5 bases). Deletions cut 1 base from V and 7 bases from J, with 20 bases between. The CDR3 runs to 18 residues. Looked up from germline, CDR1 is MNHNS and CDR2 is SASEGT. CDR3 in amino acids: CASSEVDSRAAGNSPLHF. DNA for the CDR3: TGTGCCAGCAGTGAAGTAGACAGTAGGGCCGCGGGGAATTCACCCCTCCACTTT.

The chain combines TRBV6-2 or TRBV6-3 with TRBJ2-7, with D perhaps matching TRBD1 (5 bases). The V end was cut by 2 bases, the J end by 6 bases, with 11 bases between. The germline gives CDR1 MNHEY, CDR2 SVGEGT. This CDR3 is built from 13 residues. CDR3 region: CASSYGQSGEQYF. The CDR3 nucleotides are TGTGCCAGCAGTTACGGACAATCCGGCGAGCAGTACTTC.

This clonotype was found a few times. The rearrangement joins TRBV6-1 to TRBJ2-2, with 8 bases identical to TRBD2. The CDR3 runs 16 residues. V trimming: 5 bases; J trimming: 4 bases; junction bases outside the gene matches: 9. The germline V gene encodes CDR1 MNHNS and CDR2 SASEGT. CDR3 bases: TGTGCCAGCAGTAGGAGAGCGGGAGTTGGCACCGGGGAGCTGTTTTTT. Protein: CASSRRAGVGTGELFF.

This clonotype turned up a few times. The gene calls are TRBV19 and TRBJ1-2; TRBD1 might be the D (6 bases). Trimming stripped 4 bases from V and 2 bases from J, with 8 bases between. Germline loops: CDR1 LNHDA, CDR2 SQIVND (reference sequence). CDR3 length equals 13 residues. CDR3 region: CASSRDKNYGYTF. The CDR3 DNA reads TGTGCCAGTAGTAGGGACAAGAACTATGGCTACACCTTC.

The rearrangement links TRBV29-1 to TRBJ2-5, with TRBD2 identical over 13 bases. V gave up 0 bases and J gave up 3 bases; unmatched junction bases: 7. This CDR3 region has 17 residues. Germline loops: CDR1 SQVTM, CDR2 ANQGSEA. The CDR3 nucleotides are TGCAGCGTTGAAGATCCCCTCGGACTAGCGGGAGAAGAGACCCAGTACTTC. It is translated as CSVEDPLGLAGEETQYF.

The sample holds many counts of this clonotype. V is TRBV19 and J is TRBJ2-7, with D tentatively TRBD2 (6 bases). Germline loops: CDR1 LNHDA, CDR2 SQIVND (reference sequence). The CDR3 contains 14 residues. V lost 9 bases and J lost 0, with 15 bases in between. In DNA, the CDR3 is TGTGCCAGCAGCACAGCGGGCAGCTCCTACGAGCAGTACTTC. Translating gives CASSTAGSSYEQYF.

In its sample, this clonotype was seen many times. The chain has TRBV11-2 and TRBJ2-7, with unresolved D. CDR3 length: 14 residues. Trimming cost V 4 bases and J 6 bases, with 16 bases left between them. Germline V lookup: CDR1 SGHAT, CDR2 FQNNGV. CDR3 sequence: CASSSIAGRAEQYF. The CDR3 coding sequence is TGTGCCAGCAGCTCCATCGCAGGACGCGCCGAGCAGTACTTC.

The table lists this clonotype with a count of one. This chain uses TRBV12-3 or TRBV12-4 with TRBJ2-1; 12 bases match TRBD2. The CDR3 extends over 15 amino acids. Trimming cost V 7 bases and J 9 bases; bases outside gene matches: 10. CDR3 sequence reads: CASTLTGLAGSEQFF. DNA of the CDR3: TGTGCCAGCACCCTAACGGGACTAGCGGGTAGTGAGCAGTTCTTC.

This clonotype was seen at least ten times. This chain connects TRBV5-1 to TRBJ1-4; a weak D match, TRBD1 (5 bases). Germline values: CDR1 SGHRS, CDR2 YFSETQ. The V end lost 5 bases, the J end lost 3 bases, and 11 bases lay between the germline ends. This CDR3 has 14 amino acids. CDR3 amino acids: CASRLRGANEKLFF. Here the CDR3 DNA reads TGCGCCAGCAGATTGCGAGGGGCTAATGAAAAACTGTTTTTT.

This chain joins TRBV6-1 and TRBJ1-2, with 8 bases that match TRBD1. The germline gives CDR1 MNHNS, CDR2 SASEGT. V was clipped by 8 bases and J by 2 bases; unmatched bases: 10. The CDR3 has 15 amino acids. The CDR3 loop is CASSAGQGLNYGYTF. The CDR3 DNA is TGTGCCAGCTCTGCCGGACAGGGTTTGAACTATGGCTACACCTTC.

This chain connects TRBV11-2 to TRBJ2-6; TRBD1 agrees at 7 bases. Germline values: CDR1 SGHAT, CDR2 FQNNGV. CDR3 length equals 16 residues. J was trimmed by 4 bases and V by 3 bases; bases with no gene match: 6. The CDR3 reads CASSFEQGNGANVLTF. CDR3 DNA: TGTGCCAGCAGCTTTGAACAGGGGAACGGGGCCAACGTCCTGACTTTC.

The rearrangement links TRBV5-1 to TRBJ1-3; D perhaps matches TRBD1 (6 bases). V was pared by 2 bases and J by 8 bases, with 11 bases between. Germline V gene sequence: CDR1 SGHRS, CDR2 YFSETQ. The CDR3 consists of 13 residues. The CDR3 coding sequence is TGCGCCAGCAGCTTTACAGGGAGTGACACCATATATTTT. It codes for CASSFTGSDTIYF.

CDR3: CASRASVGGYTEAFF. The CDR3 DNA reads TGTGCCAGCAGAGCCTCTGTGGGGGGGTACACTGAAGCTTTCTTT. This chain links TRBV28 with TRBJ1-1; possibly TRBD1 for D (5 bases). V was shortened by 6 bases and J by 3 bases, with 17 bases between the two germline ends. This CDR3 has 15 amino acids. Germline V gene data show CDR1 as MDHEN and CDR2 as SYDVKM.

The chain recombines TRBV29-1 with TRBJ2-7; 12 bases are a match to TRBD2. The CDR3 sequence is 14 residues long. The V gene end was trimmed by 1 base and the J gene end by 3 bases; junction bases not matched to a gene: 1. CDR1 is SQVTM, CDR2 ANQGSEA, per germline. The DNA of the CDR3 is TGCAGCGTTGAAGTACTAGCGGGAGGCTACGAGCAGTACTTC. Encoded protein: CSVEVLAGGYEQYF.

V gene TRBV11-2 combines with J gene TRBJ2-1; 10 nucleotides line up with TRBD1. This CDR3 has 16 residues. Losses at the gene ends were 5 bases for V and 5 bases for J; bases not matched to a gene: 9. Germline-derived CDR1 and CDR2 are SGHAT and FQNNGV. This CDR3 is CASSKPAGTGDNEQFF. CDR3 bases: TGTGCCAGCAGCAAGCCGGCCGGGACAGGGGACAATGAGCAGTTCTTC.